This T cell receptor (beta chain) derives from a study of Graves' ophthalmopathy and Graves' hyperthyroidism. The authors amplified TCR beta CDR3 regions, and they did so from RNA transcripts for repertoire sequencing. Amplification began with first-round RT-PCR using HTBI primers, then second-round multiplex PCR was performed. TCRdb fed the multiplex PCR reads into MiXCR, producing one record per CDR3 protein. The table includes a few hundred thousand distinct CDR3 sequences, about 15% detected once. This clonotype showed up many times. Pregnancy or lactation, uncontrolled infections and other autoimmune diseases were grounds for excluding patients. Germline CDR1 SQVTM, CDR2 ANQGSEA. CDR3 length: 14 residues.

This receptor was obtained from an adult woman with stable Graves' hyperthyroidism. Sequenced input: peripheral blood. The chain has TRBV29-1 and TRBJ2-5; tentative D call: TRBD2 (5 bases). In nucleotides, the CDR3 is TGCAGTCTCGGATCAGAGGGCTCCGTAGAGACCCAGTACTTC. Translating it yields CSLGSEGSVETQYF. The whole variable domain, remainder taken from reference TRBV29-1 and TRBJ2-5, is SAVISQKPSRDICQRGTSLTIQCQVDSQVTMMFWYRQQPGQSLTLIATANQGSEATYESGFVIDKFPISRPNLTFSTLTVSNMSPEDSSIYLCSLGSEGSVETQYFGPGTRLLVL.